This T cell receptor beta chain stems from a study of control samples from healthy donors and cancer patients. Germline CDR1 is MDHEN and CDR2 is SYDVKM. This CDR3 has 15 amino acids. V dropped 6 bases and J dropped 2 bases, with 16 bases sitting between them. TCRdb's table, derived via immunoSEQ multiplex PCR, lists solely in-frame clones and lacks some. The data contain about 94,000 clones, about nine tenths of them singletons. V is TRBV28 and J is TRBJ1-2; D not resolved. The clonotype was recovered from a woman aged 18-30 years in good health. Sequenced material: blood. The CDR3 DNA is TGTGCCAGCAGACTCCCCGGACGAGAAAACTATGGCTACACCTTC. Translating it yields CASRLPGRENYGYTF.